These 29 T cell receptor beta chains came from one sample sequenced in a study of neoadjuvant anti-PD-1 for oral cavity cancer. The repertoire was sequenced with immunoSEQ multiplex PCR; TCRdb's copy has only in-frame clones and lacks some. Of 9,500 to 15,000 clones listed, 64% are singletons. Specimen: tumor tissue, collected before nivolumab (anti-PD-1) treatment. The receptors here all came from a person between 35 and 79 years old with oral cavity squamous cell carcinoma. The donor label of this sample is uncertain.

The chain couples TRBV2 to TRBJ1-2; D is unresolved. Trimming removed 3 bases from V and 0 bases from J, with 11 bases in between. The CDR3 covers 15 residues. In germline, CDR1 is SNHLY, CDR2 FYNNEI. Here the CDR3 reads CASSDGETSNYGYTF. In DNA form, the CDR3 reads TGTGCCAGCAGTGACGGTGAGACATCTAACTATGGCTACACCTTC.

The chain employs TRBV7-9 and TRBJ1-4, with 10 bases identical to TRBD1. The trim removed 3 bases at V and 8 bases at J, leaving 3 bases unmatched. CDR3 length equals 14 residues. Germline-derived CDR1 and CDR2 are SEHNR and FQNEAQ (reference sequence). DNA for the CDR3: TGTGCCAGCAGCTTGGGGACAGGGGTGGAAAAACTGTTTTTT. It yields the protein CASSLGTGVEKLFF. Drawing the rest from reference TRBV7-9 and TRBJ1-4, the complete variable domain is DTGVSQNPRHKITKRGQNVTFRCDPISEHNRLYWYRQTLGQGPEFLTYFQNEAQLEKSRLLSDRFSAERPKGSFSTLEIQRTEQGDSAMYLCASSLGTGVEKLFFGSGTQLSVL.

This clone was seen more than once but under ten times. The chain links TRBV4-1 to TRBJ1-3, with D perhaps matching TRBD1 (5 bases). This CDR3 region has 16 residues. V was trimmed by 3 bases and J by 2 bases, leaving 14 bases between them. Germline CDR1 reads MGHRA; CDR2 reads YSYEKL. The CDR3 protein is CASSHAGRLTGNTIYF. Here the CDR3 DNA reads TGCGCCAGCAGCCATGCAGGGAGGTTGACTGGAAACACCATATATTTT.

J is TRBJ2-1 and V is TRBV6-5; 7 bases line up with TRBD1. The CDR3 has 15 residues. V lost 7 bases, J lost 9 bases, and 15 bases stayed unmatched. The germline CDR1 and CDR2 sequences are MNHEY and SVGAGI. CDR3 loop: CASNPQRGLSGEQFF. The CDR3 DNA is TGTGCCAGCAACCCTCAAAGGGGGCTGAGTGGTGAGCAGTTCTTC.

This clone is labeled as medium-sized. This sequence joins TRBV27 and TRBJ2-7; no firm D call. CDR1 MNHEY and CDR2 SMNVEV come from the germline V gene (reference sequence). CDR3 length equals 14 residues. V dropped 3 bases and J dropped 0 bases, with 9 bases sitting between them. CDR3: CASSLTASSYEQYF. Here the CDR3 DNA reads TGTGCCAGCAGTTTGACGGCGAGCTCCTACGAGCAGTACTTC.

This chain connects TRBV6-9 to TRBJ1-1, with no clear D. This CDR3 spans 11 amino acids. Germline V gene lookup returns CDR1 MNHGY and CDR2 SVAAGI. Trimming cost V 6 bases and J 0 bases, with 2 bases left between them. CDR3 DNA sequence: TGTGCCAGCAGGCTGAACACTGAAGCTTTCTTT. It specifies CASRLNTEAFF.

This clone was counted a few times. The chain links TRBV7-9 to TRBJ2-3; D not resolved. The CDR3 is 12 amino acids. CDR1 and CDR2 from the germline V gene are SEHNR and FQNEAQ (reference sequence). V lost 4 bases to trimming and J lost 6 bases, with 8 bases between them. In DNA, the CDR3 is TGTGCCAGCAGCTCTAATTCCGATACGCAGTATTTT. It translates to CASSSNSDTQYF.

The chain couples TRBV10-3 to TRBJ1-1; D might be TRBD1 (5 bases). The V end was cut by 3 bases, the J end by 4 bases, with 12 bases between. Germline lookup yields CDR1 ENHRY and CDR2 SYGVKD. The CDR3 contains 14 residues. In DNA form, the CDR3 reads TGTGCCATCAGTGATTTGTTGGGGGGCACTGAAGCTTTCTTT. Its translation: CAISDLLGGTEAFF.

The V gene is TRBV5-6, the J gene TRBJ1-2; D remains unclear. Germline CDR1 SGHDT, CDR2 YYEEEE. Trimming removed 0 bases from V and 1 base from J, with 10 bases in between. The CDR3 covers 15 residues. CDR3 region: CASSLVSRFNYGYTF. In DNA form, the CDR3 reads TGTGCCAGCAGCTTGGTTTCCCGGTTTAACTATGGCTACACCTTC.

The J gene is TRBJ2-4, the V gene TRBV4-1; D might be TRBD1 (5 bases). Germline CDR1 MGHRA, CDR2 YSYEKL. Trimming cost V 1 base and J 6 bases, with 22 bases left between them. This CDR3 spans 18 amino acids. CDR3 coding DNA: TGCGCCAGCAGCCAAGTGGGGCCAGGGCCGAGAGATCGAAACATTCAGTACTTC. The encoded protein is CASSQVGPGPRDRNIQYF.

The J gene is TRBJ2-1, the V gene TRBV4-1, with D tentatively TRBD2 (5 bases). V lost 3 bases to trimming and J lost 7 bases, with 10 bases between them. The germline CDR1 and CDR2 sequences are MGHRA and YSYEKL. The CDR3 loop spans 13 amino acids. Here the CDR3 reads CASSQLLVNEQFF. As DNA, the CDR3 is TGCGCCAGCAGCCAGTTACTAGTAAATGAGCAGTTCTTC.

This clone is judged medium-sized. The chain has TRBV28 and TRBJ2-2, with 7 positions matching TRBD1. This CDR3 spans 16 amino acids. CDR1 and CDR2 from the germline V gene are MDHEN and SYDVKM. Trimming took 2 bases from V and 5 from J; bases not matched to a gene: 8. CDR3 amino acids: CASSLIPGQITGELFF. CDR3 coding DNA: TGTGCCAGCAGTTTAATACCGGGACAGATTACCGGGGAGCTGTTTTTT.

The V gene is TRBV7-2, the J gene TRBJ2-7; D ambiguous. V was clipped by 1 base and J by 1 base, with 17 bases between them. Germline V gene data show CDR1 as SGHTA and CDR2 as FQGNSA. The CDR3 runs to 17 residues. Written as DNA, the CDR3 is TGTGCCAGCAGCTTAGGCCCCTCAAACTGGGGATCCTACGAGCAGTACTTC. Translated, it gives CASSLGPSNWGSYEQYF.

This clone is medium-sized in the sample. The chain combines TRBV7-9 with TRBJ1-1, with D unresolved. The CDR3 is made up of 15 amino acids. Trimming took off 3 bases at V and 6 bases at J, with 17 bases between the two ends. The germline V gene has CDR1 SEHNR and CDR2 FQNEAQ (reference sequence). CDR3 residues: CASSFTDLRQAEAFF. The CDR3, as DNA: TGTGCCAGCAGCTTCACCGACCTACGTCAGGCTGAAGCTTTCTTT.

The chain uses TRBV27 and TRBJ2-1; TRBD1 matches at 7 bases. V shed 2 bases and J 6 bases; nucleotides not matched to a gene: 4. The CDR3 length is 14 residues. Germline lookup yields CDR1 MNHEY and CDR2 SMNVEV (reference sequence). The CDR3 region is CASSLSAGGNEQFF. In DNA form, the CDR3 reads TGTGCCAGCAGTTTAAGCGCAGGGGGCAATGAGCAGTTCTTC.

J is TRBJ2-7 and V is TRBV6-5; 9 nucleotides align to TRBD1. Germline CDR1 is MNHEY and CDR2 is SVGAGI. This CDR3 region has 15 residues. Trimming removed 6 bases from V and 4 bases from J; junction bases left unmatched: 10. The CDR3 is CASRGQGAPTYEQYF. DNA for the CDR3: TGTGCCAGCAGGGGACAGGGCGCGCCTACTTACGAGCAGTACTTC.

The CDR3 region is CASSVLAGGPIDTQYF. The CDR3 region has the DNA TGTGCCAGCAGCGTTCTAGCGGGGGGGCCCATAGATACGCAGTATTTT. The rearrangement joins TRBV4-2 to TRBJ2-3; 12 nucleotides line up with TRBD2. The CDR3 contains 16 residues. The germline gives CDR1 LGHNA, CDR2 YNFKEQ. V lost 5 bases and J lost 5; bases outside the gene matches: 8.

The J gene is TRBJ2-1, the V gene TRBV19; TRBD2 matches at 11 bases. V was clipped by 5 bases and J by 9 bases; unmatched bases: 6. CDR3 length equals 14 residues. Looked up from germline, CDR1 is LNHDA and CDR2 is SQIVND (reference sequence). DNA of the CDR3: TGTGCCAGTAGTTTTCCTAGCGGGGGGATTGAGCAGTTCTTC. Protein: CASSFPSGGIEQFF.

The chain joins TRBV7-6 to TRBJ2-2; 10 bases map to TRBD2. The CDR3 runs to 20 residues. The trim removed 0 bases at V and 4 bases at J, leaving 14 bases unmatched. The germline V gene encodes CDR1 SGHVS and CDR2 FNYEAQ. CDR3 DNA: TGTGCCAGCAGCTTAGCGGTGGCGGTAGCGGGAGGCCTGGGCACCGGGGAGCTGTTTTTT. Protein: CASSLAVAVAGGLGTGELFF.

This clone has only a few counts. The V call is TRBV10-2, the J call TRBJ2-7; either TRBD1 or TRBD2 may supply D (5 bases each). V lost 2 bases to trimming and J lost 7 bases, with 18 bases between them. The CDR3 runs 15 residues. Germline CDR1 and CDR2: WSHSY and SAAADI. CDR3 residues: CASSELQGTTGEQYF. In DNA form, the CDR3 reads TGCGCCAGCAGTGAGCTCCAAGGGACCACGGGTGAGCAGTACTTC.

The CDR3 nucleotides read TGTGCCAGCAGCTTAGGCTGGGCCAGCTCCTACGAGCAGTACTTC. It yields the protein CASSLGWASSYEQYF. The rearrangement joins TRBV7-2 to TRBJ2-7; no clear D. Per the germline V gene, CDR1 is SGHTA and CDR2 is FQGNSA. The germline V and J ends were trimmed by 1 base and 0 bases, with 10 bases remaining between them. This CDR3 is 15 amino acids long.

This clone has a handful of counts. This chain uses TRBV13 with TRBJ1-3, with 7 bases matching TRBD1. J was trimmed by 0 bases and V by 5 bases; bases with no gene match: 10. Per the germline V gene, CDR1 is PRHDT and CDR2 is FYEKMQ (reference sequence). The CDR3 is 17 amino acids. CDR3 in amino acids: CASSLRGGRSSGNTIYF. CDR3 in DNA: TGTGCCAGCAGCCTTAGAGGGGGCCGAAGCTCTGGAAACACCATATATTTT.

V usage is TRBV5-6 and J usage is TRBJ2-3; the D call may be TRBD1 or TRBD2 (6 bases each). Germline lookup yields CDR1 SGHDT and CDR2 YYEEEE. The CDR3 contains 19 residues. Trimming cost V 6 bases and J 0 bases, with 26 bases left between them. DNA for the CDR3: TGTGCCAGCACCCGGGTTTGGGGGGCCGGATTGTCTAGCACAGATACGCAGTATTTT. This codes for CASTRVWGAGLSSTDTQYF.

The sample holds a few counts of this clone. V gene TRBV6-5 combines with J gene TRBJ2-7; a weak D match, TRBD2 (5 bases). Trimming took off 0 bases at V and 7 bases at J, with 16 bases between the two ends. Germline lookup yields CDR1 MNHEY and CDR2 SVGAGI. The CDR3 covers 15 residues. The CDR3 DNA reads TGTGCCAGCAGTTACTCCTACTCGGCGGGTGCTGAGCAGTACTTC. It specifies CASSYSYSAGAEQYF.

The rearrangement uses TRBV27 and TRBJ1-5; D gene unclear. The CDR3 runs to 14 residues. The V and J ends lost 6 bases and 0 bases respectively, with 9 bases between them. The germline V gene encodes CDR1 MNHEY and CDR2 SMNVEV (reference sequence). The CDR3, as DNA: TGTGCCAGCAGCTCCGGATATAGCAATCAGCCCCAGCATTTT. Its protein product is CASSSGYSNQPQHF.

V is TRBV5-1 and J is TRBJ1-4; no clear D gene. CDR1 is SGHRS and CDR2 is YFSETQ in the germline V gene. V dropped 2 bases and J dropped 0 bases, with 5 bases sitting between them. This CDR3 region has 14 residues. CDR3 nucleotides: TGCGCCAGCAGCTTATCGTCAACTAATGAAAAACTGTTTTTT. Protein sequence: CASSLSSTNEKLFF.

CDR3 amino acids: CSVAVLQSYGYTF. The CDR3 DNA sequence: TGCAGCGTTGCAGTCCTGCAAAGCTATGGCTACACCTTC. V gene TRBV29-1 combines with J gene TRBJ1-2; no clear D. The length of the CDR3 is 13 residues. CDR1 is SQVTM and CDR2 is ANQGSEA in the germline V gene. The ends were cut back, 4 bases at V and 4 bases at J, with 13 bases in the middle.

This clone was observed a few times. This chain links TRBV27 with TRBJ2-2, with D possibly being TRBD1 (6 bases). The CDR3 spans 14 residues. Deletions cut 1 base from V and 6 bases from J, with 9 bases between. Per the germline V gene, CDR1 is MNHEY and CDR2 is SMNVEV (reference sequence). CDR3 residues: CASSLLAGAGELFF. The CDR3 bases are TGTGCCAGCAGTTTATTGGCAGGGGCCGGGGAGCTGTTTTTT.

CDR3 sequence reads: CASSESGPRDNEQFF. The CDR3 DNA sequence: TGTGCCAGCAGCGAAAGCGGCCCTCGGGACAATGAGCAGTTCTTC. The V gene is TRBV7-9, the J gene TRBJ2-1; possible D gene TRBD2, 5 bases. The length of the CDR3 is 15 residues. Germline V gives CDR1 SEHNR, CDR2 FQNEAQ (reference sequence). Trimming cost V 5 bases and J 5 bases, with 16 bases left between them. The entire variable domain, with the rest obtained from reference TRBV7-9 and TRBJ2-1, is as follows: DTGVSQNPRHKITKRGQNVTFRCDPISEHNRLYWYRQTLGQGPEFLTYFQNEAQLEKSRLLSDRFSAERPKGSFSTLEIQRTEQGDSAMYLCASSESGPRDNEQFFGPGTRLTVL.